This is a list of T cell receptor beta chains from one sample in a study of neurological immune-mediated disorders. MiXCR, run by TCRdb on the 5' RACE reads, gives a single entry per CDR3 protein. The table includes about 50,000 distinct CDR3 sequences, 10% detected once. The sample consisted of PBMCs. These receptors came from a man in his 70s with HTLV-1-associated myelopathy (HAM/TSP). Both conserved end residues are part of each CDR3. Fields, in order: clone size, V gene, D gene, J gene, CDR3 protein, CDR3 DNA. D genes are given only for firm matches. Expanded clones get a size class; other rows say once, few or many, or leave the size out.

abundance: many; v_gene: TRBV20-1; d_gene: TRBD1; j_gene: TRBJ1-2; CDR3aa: CSARSDLTGGRGYTF; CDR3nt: TGCAGTGCTAGGTCCGACCTAACAGGGGGCAGAGGCTACACCTTC
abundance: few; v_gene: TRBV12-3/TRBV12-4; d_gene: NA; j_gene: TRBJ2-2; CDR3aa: CASSLGSGISGELFF; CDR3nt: TGTGCCAGCAGTTTAGGCTCCGGGATATCCGGGGAGCTGTTTTTT
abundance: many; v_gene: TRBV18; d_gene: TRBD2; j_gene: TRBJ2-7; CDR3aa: CASSPYGSGRSYEQYF; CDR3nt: TGTGCCAGCTCACCATATGGAAGCGGGAGGTCCTACGAGCAGTACTTC
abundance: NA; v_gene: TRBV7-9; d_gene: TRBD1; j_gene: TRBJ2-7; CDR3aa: CASSHRGTGSYEQYF; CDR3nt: TGTGCCAGCAGTCATCGGGGGACAGGCTCCTACGAGCAGTACTTC
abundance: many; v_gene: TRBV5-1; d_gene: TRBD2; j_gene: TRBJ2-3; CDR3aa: CASSFTGTSGRDTQYF; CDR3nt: TGCGCCAGCAGCTTCACCGGGACTAGCGGGAGGGATACGCAGTATTTT
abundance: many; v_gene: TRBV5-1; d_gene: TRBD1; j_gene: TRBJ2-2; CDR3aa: CASSRRTGGTGELFF; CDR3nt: TGCGCCAGCAGCAGGCGGACAGGGGGCACCGGGGAGCTGTTTTTT
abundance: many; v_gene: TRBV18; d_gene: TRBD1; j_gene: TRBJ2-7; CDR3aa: CASSSDRLRYEQYF; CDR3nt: TGTGCCAGCTCATCGGACAGGCTTAGGTACGAGCAGTACTTC
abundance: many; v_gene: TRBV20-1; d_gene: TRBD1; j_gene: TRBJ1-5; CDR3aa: CSARPWTGRNQPQHF; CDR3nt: TGCAGTGCTAGACCCTGGACAGGGAGGAATCAGCCCCAGCATTTT
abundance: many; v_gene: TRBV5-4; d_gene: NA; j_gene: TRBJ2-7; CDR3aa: CASSARRQGGSYEQYF; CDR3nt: TGTGCCAGCAGCGCGAGGAGGCAGGGAGGCTCCTACGAGCAGTACTTC
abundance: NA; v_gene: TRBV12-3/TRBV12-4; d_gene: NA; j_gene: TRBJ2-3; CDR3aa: CANSFSGAAGTQYF; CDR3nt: TGTGCCAACAGTTTTTCCGGGGCCGCTGGTACGCAGTATTTT
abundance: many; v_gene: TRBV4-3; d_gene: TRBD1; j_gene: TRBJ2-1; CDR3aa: CASSQRDRGELQFF; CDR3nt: TGCGCCAGCAGTCAGCGGGACAGGGGGGAGCTCCAGTTCTTC
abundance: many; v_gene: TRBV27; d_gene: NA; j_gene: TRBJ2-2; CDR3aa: CASSLFSPTSTNTGELFF; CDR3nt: TGTGCCAGCAGTTTATTCAGCCCAACTAGTACGAACACCGGGGAGCTGTTTTTT
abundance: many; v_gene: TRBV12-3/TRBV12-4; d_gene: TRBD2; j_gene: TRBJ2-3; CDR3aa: CASRPTSGKGQYF; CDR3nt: TGTGCCAGCAGACCGACTAGCGGGAAGGGGCAGTATTTT
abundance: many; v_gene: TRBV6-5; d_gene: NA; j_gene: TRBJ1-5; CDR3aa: CASSYSESQPQHF; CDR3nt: TGTGCCAGCAGTTACTCCGAATCTCAGCCCCAGCATTTT
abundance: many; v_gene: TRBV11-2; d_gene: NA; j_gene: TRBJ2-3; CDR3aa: CASSLGALTVASDTQYF; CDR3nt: TGTGCCAGCAGCTTAGGAGCACTGACCGTAGCTTCCGATACGCAGTATTTT
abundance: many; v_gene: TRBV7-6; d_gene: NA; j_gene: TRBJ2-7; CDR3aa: CASSPHSYEQYF; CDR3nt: TGTGCCAGCAGCCCGCACTCCTACGAGCAGTACTTC
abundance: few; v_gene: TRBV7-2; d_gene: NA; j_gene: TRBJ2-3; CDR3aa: CASSLEVTTDTQYF; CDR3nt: TGTGCCAGCAGCTTAGAAGTGACCACAGATACGCAGTATTTT
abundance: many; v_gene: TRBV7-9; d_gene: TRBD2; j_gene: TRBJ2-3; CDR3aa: CASSDTSGSSDTQYF; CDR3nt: TGTGCCAGCAGCGATACTAGCGGGAGTTCAGATACGCAGTATTTT
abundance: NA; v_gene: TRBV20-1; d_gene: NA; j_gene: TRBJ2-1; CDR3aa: CSARMSIRLNEQFF; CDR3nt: TGCAGTGCTAGGATGAGCATCAGGTTAAATGAGCAGTTCTTC
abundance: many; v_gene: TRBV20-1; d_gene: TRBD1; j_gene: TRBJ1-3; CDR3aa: CSARPSNRGRVGNTIYF; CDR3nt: TGCAGTGCTAGACCGTCGAACAGGGGGCGGGTTGGAAACACCATATATTTT
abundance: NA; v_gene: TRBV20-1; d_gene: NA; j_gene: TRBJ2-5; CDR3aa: CSARDIDAQETQYF; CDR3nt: TGCAGTGCTAGAGACATTGACGCACAAGAGACCCAGTACTTC
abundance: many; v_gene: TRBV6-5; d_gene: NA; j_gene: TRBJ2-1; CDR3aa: CASRRGEEQFF; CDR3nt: TGTGCCAGCAGGAGGGGAGAGGAGCAGTTCTTC
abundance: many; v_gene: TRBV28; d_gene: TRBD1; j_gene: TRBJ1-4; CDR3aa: CASSRQGLREKLFF; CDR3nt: TGTGCCAGCAGTAGACAGGGCCTGAGAGAAAAACTGTTTTTT
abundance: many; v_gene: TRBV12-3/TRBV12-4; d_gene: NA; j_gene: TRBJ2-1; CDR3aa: CASSYLGREQFF; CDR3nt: TGTGCCAGCAGTTACCTGGGGCGTGAGCAGTTCTTC
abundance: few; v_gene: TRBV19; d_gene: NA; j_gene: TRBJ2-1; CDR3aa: CASTRGPLASDEQFF; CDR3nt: TGTGCCAGTACCAGAGGACCCCTGGCCTCGGATGAGCAGTTCTTC
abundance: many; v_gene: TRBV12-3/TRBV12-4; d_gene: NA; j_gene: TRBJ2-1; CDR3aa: CASSLVAGTRARYNEQFF; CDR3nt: TGTGCCAGCAGTTTAGTGGCGGGAACTAGGGCCCGCTACAATGAGCAGTTCTTC
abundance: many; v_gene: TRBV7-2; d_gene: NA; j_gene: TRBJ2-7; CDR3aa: CASSFGTYYEQYF; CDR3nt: TGTGCCAGCAGCTTTGGGACTTACTACGAGCAGTACTTC